This TCR beta chain comes out of a study of cytotoxic CD8 clonotypes in ibrutinib-treated CLL. Study context: The group held 10 to 11 relapsed/refractory and 15 treatment-naive patients, with roughly 17 IGHV unmutated.

On this clone: No antigen is known for it.

Sequencing sought depths of 1 in 200,000 to 1 in 1 million T cells. Some clones are missing from TCRdb's copy, which holds only in-frame ones; the method was immunoSEQ multiplex PCR. The sample has some 150,000 clones; 80% are singletons. This CDR3 is 14 amino acids long. Germline V gene lookup returns CDR1 LNHDA and CDR2 SQIVND (reference sequence). The V segment lost 7 bases and the J segment 10 bases; nucleotides outside the gene matches: 8. Notes on the study in general: Clonality went up at ibrutinib response and then declined back toward baseline at progression. Clonotypes that were public were uncommon, and they contracted or stayed stable on treatment.

This receptor was identified in a human donor with chronic lymphocytic leukemia. The J gene is TRBJ2-1, the V gene TRBV19; 12 bases line up with TRBD2. The material sequenced was PBMCs, taken after 36 months of ibrutinib treatment. This CDR3 reads CASTLAGGLQEQFF. Written as DNA, the CDR3 is TGTGCCAGTACCCTAGCGGGGGGGCTCCAGGAGCAGTTCTTC. The whole variable domain, filled in from reference TRBV19 and TRBJ2-1, reads DGGITQSPKYLFRKEGQNVTLSCEQNLNHDAMYWYRQDPGQGLRLIYYSQIVNDFQKGDIAEGYSVSREKKESFPLTVTSAQKNPTAFYLCASTLAGGLQEQFFGPGTRLTVL.